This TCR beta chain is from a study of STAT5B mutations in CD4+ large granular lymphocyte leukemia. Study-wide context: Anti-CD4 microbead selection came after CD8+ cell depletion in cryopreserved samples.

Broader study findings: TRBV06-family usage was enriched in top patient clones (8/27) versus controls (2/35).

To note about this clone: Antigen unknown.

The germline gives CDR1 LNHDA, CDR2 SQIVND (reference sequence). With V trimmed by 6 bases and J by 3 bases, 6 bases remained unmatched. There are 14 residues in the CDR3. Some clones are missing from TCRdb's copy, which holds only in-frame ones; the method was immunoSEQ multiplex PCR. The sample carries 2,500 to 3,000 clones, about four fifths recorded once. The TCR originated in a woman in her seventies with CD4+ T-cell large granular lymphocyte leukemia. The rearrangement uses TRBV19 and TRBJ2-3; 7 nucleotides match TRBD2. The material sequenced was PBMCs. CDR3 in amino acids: CASRLRLATDTQYF. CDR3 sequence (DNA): TGTGCCAGTAGACTACGACTAGCAACAGATACGCAGTATTTT.